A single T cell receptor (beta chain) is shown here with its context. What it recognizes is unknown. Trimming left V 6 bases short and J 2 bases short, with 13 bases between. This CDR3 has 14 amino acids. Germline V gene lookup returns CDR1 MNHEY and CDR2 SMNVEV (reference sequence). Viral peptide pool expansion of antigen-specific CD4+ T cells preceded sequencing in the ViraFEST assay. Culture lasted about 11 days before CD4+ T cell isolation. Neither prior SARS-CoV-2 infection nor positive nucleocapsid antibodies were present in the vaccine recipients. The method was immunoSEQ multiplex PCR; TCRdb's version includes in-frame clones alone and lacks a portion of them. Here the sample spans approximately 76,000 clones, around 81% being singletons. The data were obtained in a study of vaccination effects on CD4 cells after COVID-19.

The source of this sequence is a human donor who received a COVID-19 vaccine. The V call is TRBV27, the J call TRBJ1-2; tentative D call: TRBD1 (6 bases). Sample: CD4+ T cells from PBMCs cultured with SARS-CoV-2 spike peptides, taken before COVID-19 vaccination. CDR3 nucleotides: TGTGCCAGCAGCAAGGGGGGCGGAAACTATGGCTACACCTTC. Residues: CASSKGGGNYGYTF.